This T cell receptor beta chain stems from a study of T-cell reconstitution after alpha-beta-depleted transplantation in children. Whole-study results and caveats: Several hundred rapidly expanded clones from non-depleted graft cells reportedly supplied alpha-beta T cells about two months post-transplant. At one year after transplant, newly produced T cells mostly accounted for T-cell counts and diversity.

This clonotype was picked up many times. The antigen is not known. During its preparation, the TCRbeta library received unique molecular identifiers. TCRdb reprocessed the PCR reads with MiXCR, giving one entry per CDR3 protein. The sample holds 400,000 to 550,000 distinct CDR3 sequences, roughly a tenth seen once. The CDR3 sequence is 12 residues long. The V end lost 0 bases, the J end lost 3 bases, and 6 bases lay between the germline ends. Per germline, CDR1 DFQATT and CDR2 SNEGSKA (reference sequence). This clonotype was sampled from a child aged 2 to 15 with inherited bone marrow failure, due to receive a stem cell transplant. The sample in question was PBMCs, obtained before TCRalphabeta/CD19-depleted stem cell transplant. V gene TRBV20-1 combines with J gene TRBJ2-7; D is uncertain. The CDR3 DNA sequence: TGCAGTGCTAGAGAGCTAGGCTACGAGCAGTACTTC. Its translation is CSARELGYEQYF.